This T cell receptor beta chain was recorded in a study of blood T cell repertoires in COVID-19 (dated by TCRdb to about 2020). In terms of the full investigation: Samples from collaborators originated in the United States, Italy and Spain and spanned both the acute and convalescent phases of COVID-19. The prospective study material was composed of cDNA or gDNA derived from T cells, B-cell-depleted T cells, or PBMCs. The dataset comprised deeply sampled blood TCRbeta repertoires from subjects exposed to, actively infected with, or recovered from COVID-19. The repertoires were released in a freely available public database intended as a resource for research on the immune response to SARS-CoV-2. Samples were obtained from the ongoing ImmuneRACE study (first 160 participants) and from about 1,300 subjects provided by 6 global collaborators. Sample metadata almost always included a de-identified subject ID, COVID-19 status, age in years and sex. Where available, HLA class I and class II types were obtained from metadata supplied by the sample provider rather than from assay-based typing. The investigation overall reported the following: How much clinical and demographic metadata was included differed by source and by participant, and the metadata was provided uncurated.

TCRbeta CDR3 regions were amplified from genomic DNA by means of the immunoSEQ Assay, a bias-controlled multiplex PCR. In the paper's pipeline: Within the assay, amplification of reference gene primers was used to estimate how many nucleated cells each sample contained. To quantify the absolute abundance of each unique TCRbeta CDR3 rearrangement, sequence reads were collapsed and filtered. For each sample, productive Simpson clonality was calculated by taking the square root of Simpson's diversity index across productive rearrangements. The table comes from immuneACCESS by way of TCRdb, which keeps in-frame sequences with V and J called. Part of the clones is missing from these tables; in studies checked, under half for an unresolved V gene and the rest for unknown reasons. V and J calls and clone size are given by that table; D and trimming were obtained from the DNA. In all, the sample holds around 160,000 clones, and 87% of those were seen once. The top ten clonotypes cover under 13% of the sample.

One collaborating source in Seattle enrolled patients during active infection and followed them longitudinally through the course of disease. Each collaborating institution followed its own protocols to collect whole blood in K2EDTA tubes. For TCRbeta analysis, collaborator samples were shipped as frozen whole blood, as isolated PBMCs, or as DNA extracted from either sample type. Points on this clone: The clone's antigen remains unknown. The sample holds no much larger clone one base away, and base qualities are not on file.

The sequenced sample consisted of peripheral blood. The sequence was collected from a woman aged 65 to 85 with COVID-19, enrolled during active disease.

The DNA sequence is given as TGTGCCAGTAGTATAGTAACTACTAACACCGGGGAGCTGTTTTTT. It specifies CASSIVTTNTGELFF. The chain uses TRBV19 and TRBJ2-2, with the identity of the D gene unclear. Reading from cysteine to phenylalanine, the CDR3 counts 15 amino acids. The CDR3 DNA has 45 bases and is translated from base 1. The germline V gene (reference sequence) yields LNHDA for CDR1 and SQIVND for CDR2. Trimming removed 1 base from V and 2 bases from J, leaving 8 bases between the germline ends.